A selection of T cell receptor beta chains follows, all from one sample in a study of shared clonotypes between healthy human individuals. Using immunoSEQ multiplex PCR, the repertoire was profiled, and TCRdb retains in-frame clones only, with some absent. In the table there are 1 million to 1.2 million clones, approximately 80% of which are singletons. The source material was memory CD4+ T cells from PBMCs. These receptors were taken from a man aged 18-30 years in good health. Some clones in this sample may be carry-over from other donors' samples. Each CDR3 is given with its conserved first and last residue. Fields, in order: clone size, D gene, J gene, V gene, CDR3 length, CDR3 protein, CDR3 DNA. The D gene is left open where the match is weak. Expanded clones get a size class; other rows say once, few or many, or leave the size out.

abundance: .; d_gene: .; j_gene: TRBJ1-4; v_gene: TRBV6-1; len: 13; CDR3aa: CASTGRENEKLFF; CDR3nt: TGTGCCAGCACAGGGAGGGAAAATGAAAAACTGTTTTTT
abundance: .; d_gene: TRBD1; j_gene: TRBJ2-7; v_gene: TRBV7-2; len: 13; CDR3aa: CASSTDRDKVQYF; CDR3nt: TGTGCCAGCAGCACGGACAGGGATAAGGTGCAGTACTTC
abundance: .; d_gene: .; j_gene: TRBJ2-3; v_gene: TRBV11-2; len: 14; CDR3aa: CASSSSGTSDTQYF; CDR3nt: TGTGCCAGCAGCTCATCCGGGACATCAGATACGCAGTATTTT
abundance: .; d_gene: TRBD2; j_gene: TRBJ2-5; v_gene: TRBV18; len: 15; CDR3aa: CASSPGLAGGETQYF; CDR3nt: TGTGCCAGCTCACCGGGACTAGCGGGAGGAGAGACCCAGTACTTC
abundance: .; d_gene: TRBD1; j_gene: TRBJ2-2; v_gene: TRBV11-2; len: 15; CDR3aa: CAGSLTTGWTGELFF; CDR3nt: TGTGCCGGCAGCTTGACGACAGGGTGGACCGGGGAGCTGTTTTTT
abundance: once; d_gene: .; j_gene: TRBJ2-3; v_gene: TRBV7-9; len: 14; CDR3aa: CASSLDLVGDTQYF; CDR3nt: TGTGCCAGCAGCTTAGACCTGGTCGGGGATACGCAGTATTTT
abundance: .; d_gene: .; j_gene: TRBJ2-2; v_gene: TRBV14; len: 14; CDR3aa: CASSQDMNTGELFF; CDR3nt: TGTGCCAGCAGCCAAGACATGAACACCGGGGAGCTGTTTTTT
abundance: .; d_gene: .; j_gene: TRBJ2-7; v_gene: TRBV6-1; len: 12; CDR3aa: CASSEILYEQYF; CDR3nt: TGTGCCAGCAGCGAAATCCTCTACGAGCAGTACTTC
abundance: .; d_gene: .; j_gene: TRBJ2-7; v_gene: TRBV6-1; len: 14; CDR3aa: CASSTQDNSYEQYF; CDR3nt: TGTGCCAGCAGTACGCAGGATAACTCCTACGAGCAGTACTTC
abundance: few; d_gene: .; j_gene: TRBJ1-2; v_gene: TRBV18; len: 12; CDR3aa: CASSPDGESYTF; CDR3nt: TGTGCCAGCTCACCAGATGGGGAGAGCTACACCTTC
abundance: .; d_gene: .; j_gene: TRBJ1-3; v_gene: TRBV30; len: 13; CDR3aa: CAWSVDDGNTIYF; CDR3nt: TGTGCCTGGAGTGTGGACGATGGAAACACCATATATTTT
abundance: .; d_gene: TRBD1; j_gene: TRBJ2-5; v_gene: TRBV30; len: 12; CDR3aa: CAWGQEQETQYF; CDR3nt: TGTGCCTGGGGACAGGAGCAAGAGACCCAGTACTTC
abundance: .; d_gene: TRBD1; j_gene: TRBJ2-7; v_gene: TRBV11-3; len: 13; CDR3aa: CASSIRQGDEQYF; CDR3nt: TGTGCCAGCAGCATTCGACAGGGAGACGAGCAGTACTTC
abundance: .; d_gene: .; j_gene: TRBJ2-7; v_gene: TRBV12-5; len: 19; CDR3aa: CASGLGGWPRAGCWYEQYF; CDR3nt: TGTGCTAGTGGTTTGGGGGGTTGGCCTAGGGCAGGGTGTTGGTACGAGCAGTACTTC
abundance: .; d_gene: .; j_gene: TRBJ1-5; v_gene: TRBV28; len: 15; CDR3aa: CASSSPDSLNQPQHF; CDR3nt: TGTGCCAGCAGTTCACCCGACAGCTTGAATCAGCCCCAGCATTTT
abundance: .; d_gene: TRBD1; j_gene: TRBJ2-5; v_gene: TRBV9; len: 13; CDR3aa: CASSVDRGETQYF; CDR3nt: TGTGCCAGCAGCGTGGACAGGGGGGAGACCCAGTACTTC
abundance: .; d_gene: .; j_gene: TRBJ1-2; v_gene: TRBV29-1; len: 14; CDR3aa: CSVEDLGGNYGYTF; CDR3nt: TGCAGCGTTGAAGATCTTGGGGGGAACTATGGCTACACCTTC
abundance: .; d_gene: .; j_gene: TRBJ1-5; v_gene: TRBV6-5; len: 13; CDR3aa: CASKGDSNQPQHF; CDR3nt: TGTGCCAGCAAAGGGGATAGCAATCAGCCCCAGCATTTT
abundance: .; d_gene: .; j_gene: TRBJ1-1; v_gene: TRBV10-2; len: 12; CDR3aa: CASRGLGTEAFF; CDR3nt: TGCGCCAGCCGGGGGTTGGGGACTGAAGCTTTCTTT
abundance: .; d_gene: .; j_gene: TRBJ2-3; v_gene: TRBV30; len: 13; CDR3aa: CAWSTGRADTQYF; CDR3nt: TGTGCCTGGAGCACAGGTCGCGCAGATACGCAGTATTTT
abundance: .; d_gene: TRBD1; j_gene: TRBJ1-1; v_gene: TRBV5-1; len: 14; CDR3aa: CASSHTGGETEAFF; CDR3nt: TGCGCCAGCAGCCACACAGGGGGCGAGACTGAAGCTTTCTTT
abundance: .; d_gene: TRBD2; j_gene: TRBJ2-5; v_gene: TRBV30; len: 15; CDR3aa: CAWSLRGGPQETQYF; CDR3nt: TGTGCCTGGAGTCTGCGGGGAGGGCCACAAGAGACCCAGTACTTC
abundance: many; d_gene: TRBD2; j_gene: TRBJ2-5; v_gene: TRBV11-1; len: 14; CDR3aa: CASSPRDGGETQYF; CDR3nt: TGTGCCAGCAGCCCGAGGGACGGGGGGGAGACCCAGTACTTC
abundance: .; d_gene: TRBD1; j_gene: TRBJ2-3; v_gene: TRBV7-2; len: 17; CDR3aa: CASSPRRTGLSTDTQYF; CDR3nt: TGTGCCAGCAGCCCGCGCCGGACAGGACTTAGCACAGATACGCAGTATTTT
abundance: .; d_gene: TRBD2; j_gene: TRBJ2-3; v_gene: TRBV29-1; len: 14; CDR3aa: CSVGTSGSTDTQYF; CDR3nt: TGCAGCGTCGGGACTAGCGGGAGCACAGATACGCAGTATTTT
abundance: .; d_gene: TRBD1; j_gene: TRBJ2-5; v_gene: TRBV5-1; len: 15; CDR3aa: CASSLPGQGAETQYF; CDR3nt: TGCGCCAGCAGCCTCCCCGGACAGGGGGCGGAGACCCAGTACTTC
abundance: .; d_gene: .; j_gene: TRBJ1-4; v_gene: TRBV25-1; len: 18; CDR3aa: CASSPPGSQDVRNEKLFF; CDR3nt: TGTGCCAGCAGCCCCCCGGGGTCCCAGGACGTTCGTAATGAAAAACTGTTTTTT